What follows describes a single TCR beta chain. The antigen is not known. From germline, CDR1 is SGHDT and CDR2 YYEEEE. Trimming cost V 4 bases and J 9 bases; bases outside gene matches: 12. The CDR3 has 15 residues. This entry comes from a study of cytomegalovirus exposure and HLA in healthy donors. Study observations and caveats: Information on immune exposure was restricted to one variable (CMV serostatus). It was reportedly the case that the classifier diagnosed cytomegalovirus status with high specificity and sensitivity.

With 60 Vbeta and 13 Jbeta primers, the PCR was carried out. Here immunoSEQ multiplex PCR was the method, and the copy in TCRdb shows in-frame clones only, minus some. Of about 170,000 clones in the sample, approximately 78% were seen once. The source material was PBMCs. This rearrangement joins TRBV5-6 to TRBJ2-1; TRBD1 aligns across 8 bases. The clonotype was recovered from a woman aged 50 to 60 in good health and CMV-seropositive. CDR3 sequence (DNA): TGTGCCAGCAGCCCCGGGACAGGAATCCTAGGTGAGCAGTTCTTC. Translation gives CASSPGTGILGEQFF.